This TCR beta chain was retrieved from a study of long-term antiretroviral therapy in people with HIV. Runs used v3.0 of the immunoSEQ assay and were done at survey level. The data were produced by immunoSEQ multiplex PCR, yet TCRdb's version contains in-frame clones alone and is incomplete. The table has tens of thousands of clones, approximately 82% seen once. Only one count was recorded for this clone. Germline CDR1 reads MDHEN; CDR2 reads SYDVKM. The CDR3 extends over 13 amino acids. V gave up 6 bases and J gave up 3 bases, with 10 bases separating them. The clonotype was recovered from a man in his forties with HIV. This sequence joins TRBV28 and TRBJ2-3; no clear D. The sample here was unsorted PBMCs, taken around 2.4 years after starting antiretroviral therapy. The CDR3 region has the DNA TGTGCCAGCAGACCTTCCTTTACAGATACGCAGTATTTT. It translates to CASRPSFTDTQYF. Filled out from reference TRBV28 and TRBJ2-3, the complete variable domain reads DVKVTQSSRYLVKRTGEKVFLECVQDMDHENMFWYRQDPGLGLRLIYFSYDVKMKEKGDIPEGYSVSREKKERFSLILESASTNQTSMYLCASRPSFTDTQYFGPGTRLTVL.